This T cell receptor beta chain was found in a study of T cells and Merkel cell carcinoma outcomes. Method: immunoSEQ multiplex PCR; TCRdb's copy keeps in-frame clones and lacks some. In the table there are fewer than 2,500 clones, about 77% of which are singletons. Deletions cut 5 bases from V and 5 bases from J, with 15 bases between. The V gene's germline CDR1 is SEHNR and CDR2 FQNEAQ (reference sequence). The CDR3 is made up of 14 amino acids. In its sample, this clone was seen once. The sample was tumor tissue from Merkel cell carcinoma. The TCR comes from a human donor with Merkel cell carcinoma. The chain joins TRBV7-9 to TRBJ1-2, with D unresolved. The CDR3 is CASSPVSLVYGYTF. CDR3 nucleotide sequence: TGTGCCAGCAGCCCAGTGTCCCTTGTTTATGGCTACACCTTC.